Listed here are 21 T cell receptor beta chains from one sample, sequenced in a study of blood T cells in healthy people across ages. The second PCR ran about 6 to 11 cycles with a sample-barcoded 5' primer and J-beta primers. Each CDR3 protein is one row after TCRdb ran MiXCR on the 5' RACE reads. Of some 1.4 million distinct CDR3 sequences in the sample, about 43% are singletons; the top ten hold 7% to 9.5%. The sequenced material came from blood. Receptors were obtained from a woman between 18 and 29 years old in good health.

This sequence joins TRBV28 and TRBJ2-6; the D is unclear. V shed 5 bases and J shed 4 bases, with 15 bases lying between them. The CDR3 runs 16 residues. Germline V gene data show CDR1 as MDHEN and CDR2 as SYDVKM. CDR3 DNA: TGTGCCAGCAGTCCATCATCCTATGGCGGGGCCAACGTCCTGACTTTC. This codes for CASSPSSYGGANVLTF.

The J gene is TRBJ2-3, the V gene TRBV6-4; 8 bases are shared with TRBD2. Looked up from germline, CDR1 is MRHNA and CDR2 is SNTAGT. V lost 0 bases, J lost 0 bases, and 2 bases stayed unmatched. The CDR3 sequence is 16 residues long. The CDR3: CASSDSASGSTDTQYF. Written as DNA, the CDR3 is TGTGCCAGCAGTGACTCGGCTAGCGGGAGCACAGATACGCAGTATTTT.

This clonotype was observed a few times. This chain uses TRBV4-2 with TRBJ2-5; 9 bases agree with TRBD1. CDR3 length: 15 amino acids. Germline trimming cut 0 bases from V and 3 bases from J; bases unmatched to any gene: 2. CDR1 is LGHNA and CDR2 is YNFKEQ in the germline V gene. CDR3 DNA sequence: TGTGCCAGCAGCCAAGAACAGGGGGCAAAAGAGACCCAGTACTTC. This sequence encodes CASSQEQGAKETQYF.

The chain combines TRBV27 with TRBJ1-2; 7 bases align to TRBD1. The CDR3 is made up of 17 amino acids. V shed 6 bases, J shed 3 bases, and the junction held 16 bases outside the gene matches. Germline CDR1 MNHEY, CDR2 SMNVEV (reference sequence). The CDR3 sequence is CASSLRQGSPHYYGYTF. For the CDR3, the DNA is TGTGCCAGCAGCCTCAGACAGGGTAGTCCCCACTACTATGGCTACACCTTC.

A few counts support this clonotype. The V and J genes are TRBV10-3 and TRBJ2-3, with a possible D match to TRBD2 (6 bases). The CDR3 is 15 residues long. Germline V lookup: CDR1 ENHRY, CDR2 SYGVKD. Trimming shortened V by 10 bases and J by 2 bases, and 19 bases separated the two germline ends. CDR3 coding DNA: TGTGCCACCCGAGGGATAGCGGAGCTCACAGATACGCAGTATTTT. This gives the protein CATRGIAELTDTQYF.

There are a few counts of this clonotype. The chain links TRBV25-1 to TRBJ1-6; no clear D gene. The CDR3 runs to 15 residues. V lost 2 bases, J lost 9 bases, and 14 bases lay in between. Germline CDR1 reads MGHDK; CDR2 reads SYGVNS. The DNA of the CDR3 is TGTGCCAGCAGTGAACCGGGGAGCGTTTTTTCACCCCTCCACTTT. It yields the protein CASSEPGSVFSPLHF.

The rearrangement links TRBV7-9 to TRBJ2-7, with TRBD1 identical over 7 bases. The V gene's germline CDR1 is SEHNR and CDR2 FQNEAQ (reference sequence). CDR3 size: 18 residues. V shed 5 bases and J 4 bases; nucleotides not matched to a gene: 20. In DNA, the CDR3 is TGTGCCAGCAGCCCTGGAGACAGGGTCAGGTCGTTTGCGTACGAGCAGTACTTC. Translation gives CASSPGDRVRSFAYEQYF. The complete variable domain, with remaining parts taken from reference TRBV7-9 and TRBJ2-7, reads DTGVSQNPRHKITKRGQNVTFRCDPISEHNRLYWYRQTLGQGPEFLTYFQNEAQLEKSRLLSDRFSAERPKGSFSTLEIQRTEQGDSAMYLCASSPGDRVRSFAYEQYFGPGTRLTVT.

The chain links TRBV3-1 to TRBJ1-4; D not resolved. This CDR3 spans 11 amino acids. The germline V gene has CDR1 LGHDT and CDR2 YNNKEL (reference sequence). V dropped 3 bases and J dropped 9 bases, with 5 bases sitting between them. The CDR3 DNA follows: TGTGCCAGCAGCCAGAACCAAAAACTGTTTTTT. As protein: CASSQNQKLFF.

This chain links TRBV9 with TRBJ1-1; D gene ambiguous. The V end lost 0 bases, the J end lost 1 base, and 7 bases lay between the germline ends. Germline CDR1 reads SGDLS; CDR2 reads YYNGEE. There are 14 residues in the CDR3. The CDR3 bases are TGTGCCAGCAGCGTAGTCCAGAAGAACACTGAAGCTTTCTTT. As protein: CASSVVQKNTEAFF.

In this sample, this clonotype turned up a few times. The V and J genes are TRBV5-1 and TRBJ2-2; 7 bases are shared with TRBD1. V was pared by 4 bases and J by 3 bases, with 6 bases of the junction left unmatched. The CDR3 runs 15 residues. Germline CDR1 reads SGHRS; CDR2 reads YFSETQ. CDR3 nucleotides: TGCGCCAGCAGCGGTGGGGACAGAGACACCGGGGAGCTGTTTTTT. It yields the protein CASSGGDRDTGELFF.

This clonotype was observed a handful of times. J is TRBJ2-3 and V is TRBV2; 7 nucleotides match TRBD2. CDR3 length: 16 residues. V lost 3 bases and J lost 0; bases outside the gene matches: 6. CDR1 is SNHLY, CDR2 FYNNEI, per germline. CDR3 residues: CASSERLGGSTDTQYF. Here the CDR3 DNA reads TGTGCCAGCAGTGAGCGACTCGGGGGGAGCACAGATACGCAGTATTTT.

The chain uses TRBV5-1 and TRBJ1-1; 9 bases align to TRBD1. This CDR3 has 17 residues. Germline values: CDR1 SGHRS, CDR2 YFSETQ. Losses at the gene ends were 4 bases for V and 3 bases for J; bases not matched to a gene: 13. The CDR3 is CASSGWTGAAGDTEAFF. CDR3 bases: TGCGCCAGCAGCGGATGGACAGGGGCCGCGGGGGACACTGAAGCTTTCTTT.

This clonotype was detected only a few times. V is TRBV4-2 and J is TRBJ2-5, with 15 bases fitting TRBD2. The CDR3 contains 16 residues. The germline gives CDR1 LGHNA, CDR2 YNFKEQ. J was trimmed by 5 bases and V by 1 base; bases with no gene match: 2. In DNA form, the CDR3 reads TGTGCCAGCAGCCAAGGGACTAGCGGGAGGGGGGAGACCCAGTACTTC. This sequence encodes CASSQGTSGRGETQYF.

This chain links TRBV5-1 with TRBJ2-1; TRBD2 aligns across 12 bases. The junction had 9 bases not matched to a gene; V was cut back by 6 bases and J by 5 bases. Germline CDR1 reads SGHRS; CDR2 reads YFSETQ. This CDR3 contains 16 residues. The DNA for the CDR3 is TGCGCCAGCACCCAGCTTACTAGCGGGAGGAACAATGAGCAGTTCTTC. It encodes CASTQLTSGRNNEQFF. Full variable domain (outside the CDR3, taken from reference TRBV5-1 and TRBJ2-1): KAGVTQTPRYLIKTRGQQVTLSCSPISGHRSVSWYQQTPGQGLQFLFEYFSETQRNKGNFPGRFSGRQFSNSRSEMNVSTLELGDSALYLCASTQLTSGRNNEQFFGPGTRLTVL.

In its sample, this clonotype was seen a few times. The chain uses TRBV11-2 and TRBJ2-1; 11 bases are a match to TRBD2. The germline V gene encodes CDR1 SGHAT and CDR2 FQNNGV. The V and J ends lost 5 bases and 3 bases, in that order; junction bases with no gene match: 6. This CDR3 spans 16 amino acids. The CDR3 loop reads CASSPRLAGHYNEQFF. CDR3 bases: TGTGCCAGCAGCCCAAGACTAGCGGGGCACTACAATGAGCAGTTCTTC.

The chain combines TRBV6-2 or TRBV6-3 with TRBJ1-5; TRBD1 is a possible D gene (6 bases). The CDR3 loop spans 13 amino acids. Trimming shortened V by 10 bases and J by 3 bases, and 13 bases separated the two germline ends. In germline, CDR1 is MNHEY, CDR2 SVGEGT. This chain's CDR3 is CATEAGVNQPQHF. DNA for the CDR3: TGTGCCACCGAGGCAGGGGTCAATCAGCCCCAGCATTTT.

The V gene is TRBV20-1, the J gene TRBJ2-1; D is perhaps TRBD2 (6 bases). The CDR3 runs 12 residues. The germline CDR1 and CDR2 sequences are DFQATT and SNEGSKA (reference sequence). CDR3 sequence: CVNLRGSNEQFF. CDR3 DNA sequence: TGCGTCAATCTTCGGGGGAGCAATGAGCAGTTCTTC.

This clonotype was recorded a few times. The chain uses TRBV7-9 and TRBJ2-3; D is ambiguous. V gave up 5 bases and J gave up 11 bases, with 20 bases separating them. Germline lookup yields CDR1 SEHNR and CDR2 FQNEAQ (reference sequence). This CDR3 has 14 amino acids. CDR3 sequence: CASSQTLSGILQYF. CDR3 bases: TGTGCCAGCAGCCAAACCTTATCCGGAATACTGCAGTATTTT.

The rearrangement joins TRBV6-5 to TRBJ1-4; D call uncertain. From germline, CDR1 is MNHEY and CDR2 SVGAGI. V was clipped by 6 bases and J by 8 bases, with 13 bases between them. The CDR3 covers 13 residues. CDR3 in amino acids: CASRNQRAEKLFF. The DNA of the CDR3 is TGTGCCAGCAGAAATCAGAGGGCGGAAAAACTGTTTTTT.

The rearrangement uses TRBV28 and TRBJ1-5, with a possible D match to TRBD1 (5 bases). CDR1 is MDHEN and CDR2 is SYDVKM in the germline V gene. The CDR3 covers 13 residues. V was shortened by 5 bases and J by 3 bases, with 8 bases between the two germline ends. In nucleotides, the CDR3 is TGTGCCAGCAGTAGACAGCTCAATCAGCCCCAGCATTTT. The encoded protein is CASSRQLNQPQHF.

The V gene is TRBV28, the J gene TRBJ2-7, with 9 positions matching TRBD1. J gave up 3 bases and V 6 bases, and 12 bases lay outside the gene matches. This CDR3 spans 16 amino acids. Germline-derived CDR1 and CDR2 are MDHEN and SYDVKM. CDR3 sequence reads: CASSFPLGTGFYEQYF. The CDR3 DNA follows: TGTGCCAGCAGCTTTCCTCTCGGGACAGGGTTCTACGAGCAGTACTTC.